This T cell receptor beta chain was observed in a study of Ad26.COV2.S vaccination and SARS-CoV-2 variants. Germline CDR1 LNHDA, CDR2 SQIVND (reference sequence). J gave up 6 bases and V 4 bases, and 8 bases lay outside the gene matches. The CDR3 contains 15 residues. Treatment denoted: roughly 19 received Ad26.COV2.S at low or high dose, single or two shots; several received placebo; per-sample allocation not given. Following the first vaccine or placebo injection, samples were taken on day 63. Profiling relied on immunoSEQ multiplex PCR, and the TCRdb table lists in-frame clones only, not all of them. The table shows fewer than 400,000 clones, with 89% occurring only once.

The source is a person between 18 and 65 years old who received the Ad26.COV2.S COVID-19 vaccine or a placebo. The chain links TRBV19 to TRBJ2-2, with 7 positions matching TRBD1. Sequencing used peripheral blood, obtained in a trial of Ad26.COV2.S vaccine versus placebo. The chain's CDR3 is CASSTGQAHAGELFF. The DNA of the CDR3 is TGTGCCAGTAGTACCGGACAGGCCCACGCCGGGGAGCTGTTTTTT.